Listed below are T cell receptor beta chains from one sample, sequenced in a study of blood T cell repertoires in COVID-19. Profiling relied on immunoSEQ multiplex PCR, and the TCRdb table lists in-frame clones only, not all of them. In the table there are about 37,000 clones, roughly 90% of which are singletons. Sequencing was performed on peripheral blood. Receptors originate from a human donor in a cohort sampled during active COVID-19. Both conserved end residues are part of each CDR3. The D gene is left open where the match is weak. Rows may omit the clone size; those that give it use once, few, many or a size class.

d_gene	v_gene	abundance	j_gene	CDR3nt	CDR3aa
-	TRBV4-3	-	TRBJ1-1	TGCGCCAGCAGCCTTGTTTGGGGAGGCGGCACTGAAGCTTTCTTT	CASSLVWGGGTEAFF
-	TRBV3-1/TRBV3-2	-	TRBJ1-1	TGTGCCAGCAGCCAGCTGAGCGCTGAAGCTTTCTTT	CASSQLSAEAFF
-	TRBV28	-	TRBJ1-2	TGTGCCAGCAGTCCCCAGGGTCGCTACCGGGGCTACACCTTC	CASSPQGRYRGYTF
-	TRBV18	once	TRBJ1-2	TGTGCCAGCTCACCAGCGACAATCTCCCTAACCTTC	CASSPATISLTF
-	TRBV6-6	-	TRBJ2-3	TGTGCCAGCAGTCCCGCGTCCCGGGGCACAGATACGCAGTATTTT	CASSPASRGTDTQYF
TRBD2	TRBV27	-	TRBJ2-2	TGTGCCAGCACTCAAGGGACTAGGAGCACCGGGGAGCTGTTTTTT	CASTQGTRSTGELFF
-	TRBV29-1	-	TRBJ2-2	TGCAGCGCCGAGTCGGACACCGGGGAGCTGTTTTTT	CSAESDTGELFF
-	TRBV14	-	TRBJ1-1	TGTGCCAGCAGCCAGGGGGGACGGGGGAGCTTGACTGAAGCTTTCTTT	CASSQGGRGSLTEAFF
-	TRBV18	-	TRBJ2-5	TGTGCCAGCTCACCGATTGCTAGCGAGGAGACCCAGTACTTC	CASSPIASEETQYF
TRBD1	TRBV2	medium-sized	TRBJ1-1	TGTGCCAGCAGTGTGGTCACAGGGGAGAGTTTCCTAACTGAAGCTTTCTTT	CASSVVTGESFLTEAFF
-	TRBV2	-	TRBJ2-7	TGTGCCAGCACGGCAGGGTCCTACGAGCAGTACTTC	CASTAGSYEQYF
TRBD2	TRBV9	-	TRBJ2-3	TGTGCCAGCAGCGTAGAAGCGGGGGGGCGCACAGATACGCAGTATTTT	CASSVEAGGRTDTQYF
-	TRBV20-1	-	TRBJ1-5	TGCAGTGCTCGGGCCTCGGGGGCCCAGCATTTT	CSARASGAQHF
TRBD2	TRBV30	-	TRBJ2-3	TGTGCCTGGTCTTCAGCGGGGGGTTCAGATACGCAGTATTTT	CAWSSAGGSDTQYF
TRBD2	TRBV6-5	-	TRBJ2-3	TGTGCCAGCAGTTACTCGGGGCGGGAGGGCGGTACGCAGTATTTT	CASSYSGREGGTQYF
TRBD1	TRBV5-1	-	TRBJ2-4	TGCGCCAGCAGCGAAGGGACAGGGGGCCTCAAAAACATTCAGTACTTC	CASSEGTGGLKNIQYF
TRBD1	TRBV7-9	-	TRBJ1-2	TGTGCCAGCAGCTTAGATCGGACAGGGTTAAGCGGCTACACCTTC	CASSLDRTGLSGYTF
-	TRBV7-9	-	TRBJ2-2	TGTGCCAGCAGTCCTGGACTGAACACCGGGGAGCTGTTTTTT	CASSPGLNTGELFF
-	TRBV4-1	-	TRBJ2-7	TGCGCCAGCAGCCAAGTGGCTAGCATGCCCCCCTTTTGGGCCTACGAGCAGTACTTC	CASSQVASMPPFWAYEQYF
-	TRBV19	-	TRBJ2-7	TGTGCCAGTAGTATCGCCATGCTATCCTACGAGCAGTACTTC	CASSIAMLSYEQYF
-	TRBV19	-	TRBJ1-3	TGTGCCAGTAGTATACTGGCCGTATACTCTGGAAACACCATATATTTT	CASSILAVYSGNTIYF
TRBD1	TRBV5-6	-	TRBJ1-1	TGTGCCAGCAGCGGGGGACAGGGGAACACTGAAGCTTTCTTT	CASSGGQGNTEAFF
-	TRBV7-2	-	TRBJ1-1	TGTGCCAGCAGCTTAGCAGGAGACACTGAAGCTTTCTTT	CASSLAGDTEAFF
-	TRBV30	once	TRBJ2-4	TGTGCCTGGAGTGTACAGGGCATTCAGTACTTC	CAWSVQGIQYF
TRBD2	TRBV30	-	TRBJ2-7	TGTGCCTGGAGGGACGGTAGCGGGATCTCCTACGAGCAGTACTTC	CAWRDGSGISYEQYF
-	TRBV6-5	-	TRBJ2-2	TGTGCCAGCAGGAAGGGGTTGCGGGGGCCCGGGGAGCTGTTTTTT	CASRKGLRGPGELFF
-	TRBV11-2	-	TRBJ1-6	TGTGCCAGCAGCTTTGGAGAAAGATCACCCCTCCACTTT	CASSFGERSPLHF
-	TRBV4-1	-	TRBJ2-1	TGCGCCAGCAGCCAAAAGAGCCTAGCCCCCAATGAGCAGTTCTTC	CASSQKSLAPNEQFF
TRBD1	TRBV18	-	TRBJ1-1	TGTGCCAGCTCACCCAGGACAGGGGATGGCACTGAAGCTTTCTTT	CASSPRTGDGTEAFF
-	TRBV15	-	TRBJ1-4	TGTGCCACCAGCAGAGGCCCAGGGGTAAATGAAAAACTGTTTTTT	CATSRGPGVNEKLFF
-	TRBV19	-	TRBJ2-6	TGTGCCAGTAGTAGACAGGCATACGGGGCCAACGTCCTGACTTTC	CASSRQAYGANVLTF
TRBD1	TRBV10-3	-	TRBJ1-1	TGTGCCATCAGTGACTCGGGACAGCTGAACACTGAAGCTTTCTTT	CAISDSGQLNTEAFF
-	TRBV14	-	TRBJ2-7	TGTGCCAGCCCCAATGAATGGCGGGGACGGGGTAGTCTCTACGAGCAGTACTTC	CASPNEWRGRGSLYEQYF
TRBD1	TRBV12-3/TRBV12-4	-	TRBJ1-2	TGTGCCAGCAGTTTGACAGGGCATGGCTACACCTTC	CASSLTGHGYTF
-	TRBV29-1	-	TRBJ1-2	TGCAGCGTTGAGAAGGGGTCGTATGGCTACACCTTC	CSVEKGSYGYTF
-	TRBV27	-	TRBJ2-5	TGTGCCAGCAGTTTATCGGGGGGAGGATACGAGACCCAGTACTTC	CASSLSGGGYETQYF
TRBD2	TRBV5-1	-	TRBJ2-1	TGCGCCAGCAGCTTGGACGGGGGGGGCGGACGTGGTGAGCAGTTCTTC	CASSLDGGGGRGEQFF
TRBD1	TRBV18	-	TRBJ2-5	TGTGCCAGCTCACCCGGACAGGGAGGAGAGACCCAGTACTTC	CASSPGQGGETQYF
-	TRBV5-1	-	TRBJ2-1	TGCGCCAGCAGCCTCGCGTTGACAGGACTTTACAATGAGCAGTTCTTC	CASSLALTGLYNEQFF
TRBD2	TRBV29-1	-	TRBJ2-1	TGCAGCGTTGAAGCCTTACTAGCGGGAGTAGTTAGCTCCTACAATGAGCAGTTCTTC	CSVEALLAGVVSSYNEQFF
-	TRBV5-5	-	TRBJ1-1	TGTGCCAGCAGCTTGGTGTGGCAGGGTCGCACTGAAGCTTTCTTT	CASSLVWQGRTEAFF
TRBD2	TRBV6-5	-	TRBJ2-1	TGTGCCAGCAGTTACGGCGGGGGCTACAATGAGCAGTTCTTC	CASSYGGGYNEQFF
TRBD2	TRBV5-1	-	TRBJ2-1	TGCGCCAGCACCCTTAGCGGGGGGCAGTTCTTC	CASTLSGGQFF
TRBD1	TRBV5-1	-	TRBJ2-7	TGCGCCAGCAGCCAATGGACAGGGGAAACCTACGAGCAGTACTTC	CASSQWTGETYEQYF